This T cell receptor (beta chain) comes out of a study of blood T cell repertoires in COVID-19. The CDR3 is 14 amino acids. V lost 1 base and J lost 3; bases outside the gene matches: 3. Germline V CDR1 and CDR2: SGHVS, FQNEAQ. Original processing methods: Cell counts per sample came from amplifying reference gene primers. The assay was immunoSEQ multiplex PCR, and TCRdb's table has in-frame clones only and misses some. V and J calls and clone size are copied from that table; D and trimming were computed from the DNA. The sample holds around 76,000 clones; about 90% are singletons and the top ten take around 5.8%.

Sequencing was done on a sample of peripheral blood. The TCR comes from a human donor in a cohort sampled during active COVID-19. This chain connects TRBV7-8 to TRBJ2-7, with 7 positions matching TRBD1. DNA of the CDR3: TGTGCCAGCAGCTTAGGAGACAGGGTCTACGAGCAGTACTTC. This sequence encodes CASSLGDRVYEQYF.